A selection of T cell receptor beta chains follows, all from one sample in a study of read filtering for tumor transcriptome and immune sequencing. TCRdb re-derived calls from the reads in MiXCR, one entry per CDR3 protein. The table records roughly 130,000 distinct CDR3 sequences, 10% to 15% of them present only once. Sequencing used a population of CD138-negative cells sorted from bone marrow. These receptors came from a donor aged 40 or older with multiple myeloma. Each CDR3 is given with its conserved first and last residue. A D gene is named only where the DNA matches it firmly. Some rows have no size entry. The others give once, few or many, or a class for an expanded clone.

D	V	J	size	CDR3	DNA
-	TRBV10-2	TRBJ2-7	few	CASSRGDYEQYF	TGCGCCAGCAGTCGGGGAGACTACGAGCAGTACTTC
TRBD2	TRBV6-2/TRBV6-3	TRBJ2-3	many	CASTYSPSGRGDTQYF	TGTGCCAGCACCTACAGCCCTAGCGGGAGAGGAGATACGCAGTATTTT
TRBD2	TRBV6-2/TRBV6-3	TRBJ2-5	many	CASLEASGSKTQYF	TGTGCCAGCCTGGAGGCTAGCGGGAGTAAGACCCAGTACTTC
-	TRBV11-2	TRBJ2-2	many	CASSLNPNNGELFF	TGTGCCAGCAGCTTAAATCCCAACAACGGGGAGCTGTTTTTT
-	TRBV6-5	TRBJ1-5	many	CASTRGGNQPQHF	TGTGCCAGCACCAGGGGAGGCAATCAGCCCCAGCATTTT
-	TRBV7-2	TRBJ2-1	many	CASSLVGGLSYNEQFF	TGTGCCAGCAGCTTAGTGGGAGGCTTATCCTACAATGAGCAGTTCTTC
-	TRBV10-3	TRBJ2-3	-	CAISDRGQSSTDTRYF	TGTGCCATCAGTGACAGGGGACAAAGTAGCACAGATACGCGGTATTTT
TRBD1	TRBV7-9	TRBJ1-5	few	CASSPGQGIYSSQPQHF	TGTGCCAGCAGCCCGGGACAGGGGATTTATAGCAGTCAGCCCCAGCATTTT
TRBD1	TRBV20-1	TRBJ2-7	many	CSASYGGTGKYEQYF	TGCAGTGCTAGCTACGGGGGGACAGGGAAGTACGAGCAGTACTTC
-	TRBV5-1	TRBJ2-2	-	CASKLGTSNTGELFF	TGCGCCAGCAAGTTAGGGACGTCGAACACCGGGGAGCTGTTTTTT
-	TRBV28	TRBJ1-1	many	CASGGDTEAFF	TGTGCCTCGGGGGGGGACACTGAAGCTTTCTTT
-	TRBV20-1	TRBJ1-2	many	CSASQGSYGYTF	TGCAGTGCTAGTCAGGGAAGCTATGGCTACACCTTC
-	TRBV4-1	TRBJ2-1	many	CASSHPSYSEQFF	TGCGCCAGCAGCCATCCCTCCTACAGTGAGCAGTTCTTC
-	TRBV10-2	TRBJ2-1	many	CASSETGNYNEQFF	TGCGCCAGCAGTGAGACGGGAAACTACAATGAGCAGTTCTTC
-	TRBV6-6	TRBJ2-7	many	CASSYSGGEQYF	TGTGCCAGCAGTTACTCTGGGGGCGAGCAGTACTTC
-	TRBV7-3	TRBJ1-1	many	CASSLNPGNTEAFF	TGTGCCAGCAGCTTAAATCCGGGTAACACTGAAGCTTTCTTT
-	TRBV11-1	TRBJ2-2	-	CASSFGRSWAGERLF	TGTGCCAGCAGCTTCGGTCGGTCCTGGGCCGGGGAGCGGTTATTT
-	TRBV6-1	TRBJ1-1	many	CASSLQGTEAFF	TGTGCCAGCAGTCTCCAGGGCACTGAAGCTTTCTTT
-	TRBV5-1	TRBJ2-1	many	CASSLDGPYEQFF	TGCGCCAGCAGCTTGGATGGGCCCTATGAGCAGTTCTTC
-	TRBV12-3/TRBV12-4	TRBJ2-3	many	CASSEQGGMNTQYF	TGTGCCAGCAGTGAACAGGGAGGCATGAATACGCAGTATTTT